This entry describes one TCR beta chain. The specificity of this receptor is unknown. No base quality values were provided; no much bigger clone lies one nucleotide off. Trimming at the junction amounts to 3 bases on V and 3 bases on J, and the germline ends lie 13 bases apart. The CDR3 sequence holds 15 residues, the cysteine and phenylalanine included. The kept DNA is CDR3 alone, 45 bases in frame from the first base. CDR1 and CDR2 are read off the germline V gene as SGHRS and YFSETQ. This entry belongs to a study of identical twins (TCRdb year 2016). In the study overall: TCR alpha and beta repertoires from monozygotic twins, unrelated adults of various ages and cord blood were deep-sequenced to test whether fetal clonotypes persist. Replicate twin experiments were performed at different times using different library preparation protocols to rule out contamination.

Here is what the overall study found, with its caveats: In monozygotic twins, recombination models systematically underestimated out-of-frame TCR alpha sharing, but the models matched the sharing seen between unrelated individuals. Zero-insertion analyses could be partly confounded by invariant T cells such as MAIT and iNKT, though diverse VJ usage argued against such confounding for most clonotypes. Fewer insertions were carried by abundant cord blood beta clonotypes; a weaker similar trend was observed in young adult naive repertoires, while no such trend was observed in memory repertoires. Because the same donors could not be followed over many years, the conclusions relied on cross-sectional statistical analysis. The excess sharing between twins in beta out-of-frame sequences was weaker because fewer shared sequences reduced the signal-to-noise ratio. Compared with coincidental sharing between unrelated individuals, an excess of low generation-probability sequences was observed among out-of-frame TCR alpha sequences shared between twins.

All donors were healthy Caucasians. The twin cohort consisted of three pairs of female monozygotic twins, all aged about 18 to 29 years. CD4+ and CD8+ T cell populations were isolated with positive isolation kits from Invitrogen. The receptor library was made with 5' RACE. Sequencing used an Illumina HiSeq 2000. A universal primer binding site was added through template switching, and the final cDNA carried a unique molecular identifier so that TCR cDNA molecules could be counted accurately. Specific primers in the conserved constant-segment region were used to synthesize first-strand cDNA for TCR alpha and beta chains. To control for contamination, each cDNA library was double barcoded with a SMART-Mk sample barcode plus Illumina barcodes. TruSeq adapter sequences and Illumina sample barcodes were added in two successive PCR steps. The Illumina HiSeq platform was used with custom primers to sequence TCR alpha and beta cDNA libraries. Per the source publication's procedure: MiGEC processed the raw reads to extract unique molecular identifiers, while MiXCR was used to determine the CDR3 positions. Recombination models were inferred per individual with the repgenHMM and IGoR tools using an EM algorithm. Shared clonotype analysis was performed with the tcR package in R, normalizing sharing by the product of cloneset sizes. To study raw recombination without the effects of thymic and clonal selection, out-of-frame nonproductive sequences were analyzed. TCRdb reprocessed the public reads (quality trimming at Q25 with fastp, clone calling with MiXCR) and kept in-frame beta chains. All rows with the same CDR3 protein become a single entry with the most common DNA and genes. TCRdb, not the authors, supplied the V and J calls. This sample has 540,000 or so distinct CDR3 sequences in its table, and approximately 20% of those were observed once. Together, the top ten hold 0.48% of the sample.

This same sample was also taken into another study, of yellow fever vaccine responses in identical twins. According to the second study: The T cell response to vaccination in identical twins was reported by the authors to appear partly convergent and partly personalized. Focusing on identical twins, the study followed the T cell clones that responded to the vaccine, and did so with precision.

In this chain, TRBV5-1 is recombined with TRBJ1-5; matching of 6 bases hints at TRBD1 as the D gene. This TCR was sampled from a woman aged 18 to 35 in good health. What was sequenced was CD4+ T cells sorted from blood. In nucleotides, the sequence is TGCGCCAGCAGCTATTCCGGGGGCCCCAATCAGCCCCAGCATTTT. Its translation reads: CASSYSGGPNQPQHF. The variable domain in full, with residues beyond the CDR3 obtained from the reference TRBV5-1 and TRBJ1-5 genes, is KAGVTQTPRYLIKTRGQQVTLSCSPISGHRSVSWYQQTPGQGLQFLFEYFSETQRNKGNFPGRFSGRQFSNSRSEMNVSTLELGDSALYLCASSYSGGPNQPQHFGDGTRLSIL.